This entry lists 11 T cell receptor beta chains sequenced from one sample in a study of Tregs in tolerant kidney transplant recipients. Assay: immunoSEQ multiplex PCR; the TCRdb copy retains only in-frame clones and omits some. This sample has about 59,000 clones, with around 80% found just once. Sequencing used CD4+ T cells from blood. The source is a human donor in good health.

The chain employs TRBV30 and TRBJ1-4; D uncertain. Germline V gene sequence: CDR1 GTSNPN, CDR2 SVGIG (reference sequence). The V end was cut by 2 bases, the J end by 8 bases, with 9 bases between. There are 12 residues in the CDR3. The CDR3 is CAWSQSGEKLFF. The CDR3 DNA reads TGTGCCTGGAGTCAGTCCGGGGAAAAACTGTTTTTT.

The rearrangement uses TRBV4-1 and TRBJ1-5; possibly TRBD1 for D (5 bases). V lost 2 bases, J lost 4 bases, and 12 bases lay in between. The length of the CDR3 is 15 residues. Germline V gives CDR1 MGHRA, CDR2 YSYEKL. The CDR3 spells CASSQLGLPNQPQHF. DNA for the CDR3: TGCGCCAGCAGCCAACTGGGACTGCCTAATCAGCCCCAGCATTTT.

V gene TRBV30 combines with J gene TRBJ2-1, with 7 bases identical to TRBD2. Trimming cost V 0 bases and J 4 bases; bases outside gene matches: 6. Germline-derived CDR1 and CDR2 are GTSNPN and SVGIG (reference sequence). The CDR3 consists of 15 residues. CDR3 in amino acids: CAWSVGEGVYNEQFF. CDR3 sequence (DNA): TGTGCCTGGAGTGTCGGGGAGGGCGTTTACAATGAGCAGTTCTTC.

The rearrangement uses TRBV7-6 and TRBJ2-1; 10 bases align to TRBD2. After removal of 6 bases from V and 3 bases from J, the junction contained 5 bases not matched to a gene. Germline V CDR1 and CDR2: SGHVS, FNYEAQ. The CDR3 is 15 amino acids. The CDR3 reads CASRSLAGDYNEQFF. The CDR3 nucleotides read TGTGCCAGCAGATCCCTAGCGGGAGACTACAATGAGCAGTTCTTC.

The rearrangement joins TRBV5-1 to TRBJ2-7, with D possibly being TRBD1 (7 bases). V gave up 3 bases and J gave up 6 bases, with 22 bases separating them. Germline assignment: CDR1 SGHRS and CDR2 YFSETQ. This CDR3 has 16 amino acids. CDR3 coding DNA: TGCGCCAGCAGCTCCGGGTCAGGGGGACTTCTGTCCGAGCAGTACTTC. Translation: CASSSGSGGLLSEQYF.

The gene calls are TRBV29-1 and TRBJ2-1, with D possibly being TRBD2 (7 bases). CDR3 length: 14 amino acids. Germline lookup yields CDR1 SQVTM and CDR2 ANQGSEA. V was clipped by 3 bases and J by 8 bases, with 17 bases between them. The CDR3 bases are TGCAGCGTTGAGGGGGGCGGGAGTTTGGATGAGCAGTTCTTC. This codes for CSVEGGGSLDEQFF.

This chain links TRBV7-9 with TRBJ1-4, with 8 bases matching TRBD1. V shed 6 bases, J shed 5 bases, and the junction held 14 bases outside the gene matches. CDR3 length: 17 residues. CDR1 and CDR2 (germline): SEHNR, FQNEAQ (reference sequence). CDR3 amino acids: CASSLGAGGVENEKLFF. CDR3 DNA: TGTGCCAGCAGTTTGGGGGCAGGGGGCGTTGAAAATGAAAAACTGTTTTTT.

The chain couples TRBV29-1 to TRBJ2-5; D gene uncertain. V was pared by 2 bases and J by 5 bases, with 3 bases between. Germline CDR1 and CDR2: SQVTM and ANQGSEA. CDR3 size: 10 residues. In DNA form, the CDR3 reads TGCAGCGTTGAATCTGAGACCCAGTACTTC. This translates into CSVESETQYF.

The chain recombines TRBV7-2 with TRBJ2-7; 8 bases map to TRBD2. CDR3 length: 15 amino acids. The J segment lost 4 bases and the V segment lost 9 bases, leaving 14 bases of the junction unmatched. Germline V gene sequence: CDR1 SGHTA, CDR2 FQGNSA. The CDR3 sequence: CASGVTSESLYEQYF. CDR3 coding DNA: TGTGCCAGTGGGGTGACTAGCGAATCTCTATACGAGCAGTACTTC.

The chain carries TRBV9 and TRBJ1-3; 8 bases agree with TRBD1. The junction had 11 bases not matched to a gene; V was cut back by 9 bases and J by 6 bases. The CDR3 sequence is 14 residues long. The germline gives CDR1 SGDLS, CDR2 YYNGEE. The CDR3 sequence: CANLDRGVENTIYF. As DNA, the CDR3 is TGTGCCAACCTCGACAGGGGAGTCGAAAACACCATATATTTT. Full variable domain (outside the CDR3, taken from reference TRBV9 and TRBJ1-3): DSGVTQTPKHLITATGQRVTLRCSPRSGDLSVYWYQQSLDQGLQFLIQYYNGEERAKGNILERFSAQQFPDLHSELNLSSLELGDSALYFCANLDRGVENTIYFGEGSWLTVV.

The chain uses TRBV2 and TRBJ1-5, with D maybe TRBD1 (6 bases). V lost 6 bases and J lost 2, with 11 bases in between. Germline CDR1 is SNHLY and CDR2 is FYNNEI. This CDR3 spans 14 amino acids. CDR3 region: CASSRQVGNQPQHF. The CDR3 bases are TGTGCCAGCAGCCGACAGGTTGGCAATCAGCCCCAGCATTTT.